The rows below give T cell receptor beta chains drawn from one sample of a study of T cell changes during pregnancy in multiple sclerosis. Profiling relied on immunoSEQ multiplex PCR, and the TCRdb table lists in-frame clones only, not all of them. The sample has tens of thousands of clones, about 90% seen once. The specimen was CD4+ T cells from peripheral blood mononuclear cells, collected after pregnancy. The source of these receptors is a female donor in good health, enrolled as a control in a pregnancy study. CDR3s include the opening cysteine and the closing phenylalanine or tryptophan. Fields, in order: CDR3 DNA, CDR3 protein, D gene, V gene, clone size, J gene. A D gene is named only where the DNA matches it firmly. Where a row states a size, it is once, few, many or the class of an expanded clone; other rows omit it.

DNA: TGTGCCAGCAGTTCTGTGCTTCGGGGGGGGAAGGATGGGACCCAGTACTTC
CDR3: CASSSVLRGGKDGTQYF
D: TRBD2
V: TRBV7-2
size: NA
J: TRBJ2-5

DNA: TGCGCCAGCAGCTTGGAGCGACAGGGGGCGAGTGGAAACACCATATATTTT
CDR3: CASSLERQGASGNTIYF
D: TRBD1
V: TRBV5-1
size: few
J: TRBJ1-3

DNA: TGTGCCAGCAGCGTAGACGAGGGGGGGCTGGAGTTCTTC
CDR3: CASSVDEGGLEFF
D: NA
V: TRBV9
size: NA
J: TRBJ2-1

DNA: TGTGCCAGCGGACAGGGGGCGCGGAATGGCTACACCTTC
CDR3: CASGQGARNGYTF
D: TRBD1
V: TRBV7-2
size: NA
J: TRBJ1-2

DNA: TGCGCCAGCAGCCCGCGGACTAGCGGGGGGACCGGGGAGCTGTTTTTT
CDR3: CASSPRTSGGTGELFF
D: TRBD2
V: TRBV5-1
size: NA
J: TRBJ2-2

DNA: TGTGCCAGCAGCCCGTCCCTACGAGGAGGAAACACCATATATTTT
CDR3: CASSPSLRGGNTIYF
D: NA
V: TRBV9
size: NA
J: TRBJ1-3

DNA: TGTGCCAGCTTCCGACAGGGGTACGCTGAAGCTTTCTTT
CDR3: CASFRQGYAEAFF
D: TRBD1
V: TRBV28
size: once
J: TRBJ1-1

DNA: TGTGCCAGCAGGGGACAGGGCTCCTATAATTCACCCCTCCACTTT
CDR3: CASRGQGSYNSPLHF
D: TRBD1
V: TRBV28
size: NA
J: TRBJ1-6

DNA: TGTGCCAGCTCACCACGCAGGACTAATGAAAAACTGTTTTTT
CDR3: CASSPRRTNEKLFF
D: NA
V: TRBV18
size: few
J: TRBJ1-4

DNA: TGTGCCAGCAGTTTAGAGGAGCAGTCCAATGAGCAGTTCTTC
CDR3: CASSLEEQSNEQFF
D: NA
V: TRBV27
size: NA
J: TRBJ2-1

DNA: TGTGCCAGTAGGATACAGGGGCGGAACACTGAAGCTTTCTTT
CDR3: CASRIQGRNTEAFF
D: TRBD1
V: TRBV19
size: NA
J: TRBJ1-1

DNA: TGTGCCAGCAGCGTAGGTGGGACAGGGGGCTACGAGCAGTACTTC
CDR3: CASSVGGTGGYEQYF
D: TRBD1
V: TRBV9
size: NA
J: TRBJ2-7

DNA: TGTGCCAGCAGCTTAACATCCAAGAACACTGAAGCTTTCTTT
CDR3: CASSLTSKNTEAFF
D: NA
V: TRBV7-3
size: NA
J: TRBJ1-1

DNA: TGTGCCAGCAGCGAGTCCAGCACGGGCTACGAGCAGTACTTC
CDR3: CASSESSTGYEQYF
D: NA
V: TRBV7-6
size: NA
J: TRBJ2-7

DNA: TGTGCCAGCACCCGGATTCGGGTCTATGGCTACACCTTC
CDR3: CASTRIRVYGYTF
D: NA
V: TRBV7-9
size: NA
J: TRBJ1-2

DNA: TGTGCCAGCACTCCAATACTGGCGAACACCGGGGAGCTGTTTTTT
CDR3: CASTPILANTGELFF
D: NA
V: TRBV6-6
size: NA
J: TRBJ2-2

DNA: TGTGCCAGCAGTTCCCCTCTGTATGGCTACACCTTC
CDR3: CASSSPLYGYTF
D: NA
V: TRBV28
size: NA
J: TRBJ1-2

DNA: TGTGCCAGCAGCTCGAAGACAGGGAGTAACTATGGCTACACCTTC
CDR3: CASSSKTGSNYGYTF
D: TRBD1
V: TRBV5-4
size: NA
J: TRBJ1-2

DNA: TGTGCCAGCGGCCGGGGGACTGCCACGTCTAATGAAAAACTGTTTTTT
CDR3: CASGRGTATSNEKLFF
D: NA
V: TRBV9
size: NA
J: TRBJ1-4

DNA: TGTGCCAGCAGCCGCGGTGGCAGCTCCTATAATTCACCCCTCCACTTT
CDR3: CASSRGGSSYNSPLHF
D: NA
V: TRBV7-9
size: NA
J: TRBJ1-6

DNA: TGTGCCAGCAGCGAAACCGGGACAGCGCTTGGGGGCTACACCTTC
CDR3: CASSETGTALGGYTF
D: TRBD1
V: TRBV7-3
size: NA
J: TRBJ1-2

DNA: TGTGCCAGCAGCTTAGCACTCCCGGGACAGAAGAACACTGAAGCTTTCTTT
CDR3: CASSLALPGQKNTEAFF
D: TRBD1
V: TRBV11-1
size: NA
J: TRBJ1-1

DNA: TGTGCCAGCTTTAGCGGGGGAGGAGATACGCAGTATTTT
CDR3: CASFSGGGDTQYF
D: TRBD2
V: TRBV18
size: NA
J: TRBJ2-3

DNA: TGTGCCAGCAGCTTACAGGGGACCATATATTTT
CDR3: CASSLQGTIYF
D: TRBD1
V: TRBV28
size: NA
J: TRBJ1-3

DNA: TGCAGCGTTGAACGGGACAGGAAAGGCTACACCTTC
CDR3: CSVERDRKGYTF
D: TRBD1
V: TRBV29-1
size: NA
J: TRBJ1-2

DNA: TGTGCCATCAGAGATAGCGGGGGGGCCAGGGAGACCCAGTACTTC
CDR3: CAIRDSGGARETQYF
D: TRBD2
V: TRBV10-3
size: NA
J: TRBJ2-5

DNA: TGCGCCAGCACTCCGGAGGTGTCTGGTAATGAGCAGTTCTTC
CDR3: CASTPEVSGNEQFF
D: NA
V: TRBV5-1
size: NA
J: TRBJ2-1

DNA: TGTGCCAGCAGTTCGGACAGGGGTTCCAGTCAGCCCCAGCATTTT
CDR3: CASSSDRGSSQPQHF
D: TRBD1
V: TRBV7-9
size: few
J: TRBJ1-5

DNA: TGTGCCAGCAGTTTAACTCAAAAGTGGGGGCGGACAGATACGCAGTATTTT
CDR3: CASSLTQKWGRTDTQYF
D: NA
V: TRBV28
size: NA
J: TRBJ2-3

DNA: TGTGCCAGCAGGTCGGGACAGGGGTATGGCTACACCTTC
CDR3: CASRSGQGYGYTF
D: TRBD1
V: TRBV7-2
size: NA
J: TRBJ1-2

DNA: TGCGCCAGCAATGGACAGGGTTTCTACAATGAGCAGTTCTTC
CDR3: CASNGQGFYNEQFF
D: TRBD1
V: TRBV5-1
size: NA
J: TRBJ2-1

DNA: TGTGCCAGCAGCTTTACAGGGAATAACCAGCCCCAGCATTTT
CDR3: CASSFTGNNQPQHF
D: NA
V: TRBV7-2
size: once
J: TRBJ1-5

DNA: TGTGCCAGCAGCTTACAGGGCTATAGCAATCAGCCCCAGCATTTT
CDR3: CASSLQGYSNQPQHF
D: NA
V: TRBV5-6
size: NA
J: TRBJ1-5

DNA: TGTGCCAGCAGTTGGGACAGGAACTCTGGGGCCAACGTCCTGACTTTC
CDR3: CASSWDRNSGANVLTF
D: TRBD1
V: TRBV6-5
size: NA
J: TRBJ2-6

DNA: TGTGCCAGCAGCGACAACCCAGGGCCCGAGCAGTACTTC
CDR3: CASSDNPGPEQYF
D: NA
V: TRBV7-2
size: NA
J: TRBJ2-7

DNA: TGTGCCAGCAGTGAAGCAGCCGCGGAGCAGTACTTC
CDR3: CASSEAAAEQYF
D: NA
V: TRBV2
size: NA
J: TRBJ2-7

DNA: TGTGCCAGCAGCAAAGAGGGGGTACCCAGGGGCGCCGGGGAGCTGTTTTTT
CDR3: CASSKEGVPRGAGELFF
D: NA
V: TRBV21-1
size: once
J: TRBJ2-2

DNA: TGTGCCAGTAGTATCCCGGGACAGGAGCGGGGCTACACCTTC
CDR3: CASSIPGQERGYTF
D: TRBD1
V: TRBV19
size: NA
J: TRBJ1-2

DNA: TGTGCCAGCAGCGCGACTAGCGGGGGGAACAATGAGCAGTTCTTC
CDR3: CASSATSGGNNEQFF
D: TRBD2
V: TRBV9
size: once
J: TRBJ2-1

DNA: TGTGCCAGCTCACTGGGGGCGGATGATCAGCCCCAGCATTTT
CDR3: CASSLGADDQPQHF
D: NA
V: TRBV18
size: NA
J: TRBJ1-5

DNA: TGCGCCAGCAGCCAATCTCAGAGGACTAATGAAAAACTGTTTTTT
CDR3: CASSQSQRTNEKLFF
D: NA
V: TRBV4-1
size: NA
J: TRBJ1-4

DNA: TGCGCCAGCAGCTTGGGACAGAACAGCAATCAGCCCCAGCATTTT
CDR3: CASSLGQNSNQPQHF
D: NA
V: TRBV5-1
size: NA
J: TRBJ1-5